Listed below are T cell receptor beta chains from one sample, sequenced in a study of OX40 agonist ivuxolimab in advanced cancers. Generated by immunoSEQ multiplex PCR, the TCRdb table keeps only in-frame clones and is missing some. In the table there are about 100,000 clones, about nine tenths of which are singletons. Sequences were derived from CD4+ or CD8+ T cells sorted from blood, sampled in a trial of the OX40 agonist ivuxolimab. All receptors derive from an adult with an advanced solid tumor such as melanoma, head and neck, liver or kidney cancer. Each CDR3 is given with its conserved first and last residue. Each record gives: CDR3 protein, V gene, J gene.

CDR3aa: CASSVAGGGSNTGELFF
v_gene: TRBV9
j_gene: TRBJ2-2

CDR3aa: CASSPRLAGATGELFF
v_gene: TRBV5-4
j_gene: TRBJ2-2

CDR3aa: CASRGLSGANVLTF
v_gene: TRBV19
j_gene: TRBJ2-6

CDR3aa: CASSVGLAPDTQYF
v_gene: TRBV9
j_gene: TRBJ2-3

CDR3aa: CASSVRQNNSPLHF
v_gene: TRBV7-2
j_gene: TRBJ1-6

CDR3aa: CASSLDRKTQYF
v_gene: TRBV7-2
j_gene: TRBJ2-5

CDR3aa: CASRPSSGTARQYF
v_gene: TRBV5-4
j_gene: TRBJ2-3

CDR3aa: CASSYWASGSWETQYF
v_gene: TRBV6-5
j_gene: TRBJ2-5

CDR3aa: CASSVNTGSTDTQYF
v_gene: TRBV18
j_gene: TRBJ2-3

CDR3aa: CASSLGSYSGQPQHF
v_gene: TRBV5-5
j_gene: TRBJ1-5

CDR3aa: CSVSGTGPEQYF
v_gene: TRBV29-1
j_gene: TRBJ2-7

CDR3aa: CASKASGSRRETQYF
v_gene: TRBV2
j_gene: TRBJ2-5

CDR3aa: CASSLSVRLAGNTGELFF
v_gene: TRBV27
j_gene: TRBJ2-2

CDR3aa: CASSPGTRAHEQYF
v_gene: TRBV6-6
j_gene: TRBJ2-7

CDR3aa: CASSLLAGRYEQYF
v_gene: TRBV28
j_gene: TRBJ2-7

CDR3aa: CASSVGRNEKLFF
v_gene: TRBV5-1
j_gene: TRBJ1-4

CDR3aa: CAWSQQLREKLFF
v_gene: TRBV30
j_gene: TRBJ1-4